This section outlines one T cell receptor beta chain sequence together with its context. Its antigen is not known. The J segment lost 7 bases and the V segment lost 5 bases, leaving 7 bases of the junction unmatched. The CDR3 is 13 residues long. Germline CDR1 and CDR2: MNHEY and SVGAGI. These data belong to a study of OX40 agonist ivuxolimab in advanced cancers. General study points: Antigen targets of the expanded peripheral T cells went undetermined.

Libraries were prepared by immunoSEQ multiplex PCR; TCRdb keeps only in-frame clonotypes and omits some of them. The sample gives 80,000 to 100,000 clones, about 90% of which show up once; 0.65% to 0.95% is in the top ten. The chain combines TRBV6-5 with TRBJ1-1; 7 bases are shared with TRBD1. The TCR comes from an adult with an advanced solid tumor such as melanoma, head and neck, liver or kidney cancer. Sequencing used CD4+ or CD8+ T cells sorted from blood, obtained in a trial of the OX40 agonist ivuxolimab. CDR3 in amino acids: CASSRDRRSEAFF. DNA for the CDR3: TGTGCCAGCAGTAGGGACAGAAGAAGTGAAGCTTTCTTT.